The 4 T cell receptor beta chains below all came from one sample that was sequenced in a study of OX40 agonist ivuxolimab in advanced cancers. Profiled with immunoSEQ multiplex PCR; TCRdb holds only in-frame clones, not every one. Of roughly 60,000 clones in the sample, roughly 82% are singletons; the top ten hold 2.6%. The input for sequencing was CD4+ or CD8+ T cells sorted from blood, taken in a trial of the OX40 agonist ivuxolimab. Source of these receptors: an adult with an advanced solid tumor such as melanoma, head and neck, liver or kidney cancer.

The chain employs TRBV11-1 and TRBJ1-6; 8 bases are a match to TRBD1. This CDR3 has 14 amino acids. Per germline, CDR1 SGHAT and CDR2 FQDESV (reference sequence). Trimming cost V 4 bases and J 6 bases; bases outside gene matches: 2. The CDR3 DNA reads TGTGCCAGCAGCTCGGACAGGGTTAATTCACCCCTCCACTTT. Amino acids: CASSSDRVNSPLHF.

The chain couples TRBV6-5 to TRBJ2-5, with D unresolved. V lost 5 bases and J lost 1, with 8 bases in between. CDR1 and CDR2 from the germline V gene are MNHEY and SVGAGI. This CDR3 has 13 amino acids. The CDR3, as DNA: TGTGCCAGCAGTCTCGGCCCCCAAGAGACCCAGTACTTC. It specifies CASSLGPQETQYF.

V and J are TRBV18 and TRBJ2-5; D uncertain. The CDR3 runs 16 residues. Deletions cut 2 bases from V and 2 bases from J, with 15 bases between. In germline, CDR1 is KGHSH, CDR2 LQKENI. The CDR3 bases are TGTGCCAGCTCACCATACTCTAGAACGAGTCAAGAGACCCAGTACTTC. It translates to CASSPYSRTSQETQYF.

This clone showed up just once. The V and J genes are TRBV5-1 and TRBJ2-3; D possibly matches TRBD1 or TRBD2 (6 bases each). Trimming shortened V by 0 bases and J by 2 bases, and 10 bases separated the two germline ends. Per the germline V gene, CDR1 is SGHRS and CDR2 is YFSETQ. The CDR3 extends over 15 amino acids. CDR3 in DNA: TGCGCCAGCAGCTTGGACGGGGGCCACACAGATACGCAGTATTTT. Protein product: CASSLDGGHTDTQYF.